These T cell receptor beta chains were read from a single sample in a study of T cell responses to AZD1222 COVID-19 vaccine. Method: immunoSEQ multiplex PCR; TCRdb's copy keeps in-frame clones and lacks some. The sample lists about 160,000 clones, roughly 90% occurring once. The input for sequencing was peripheral blood, taken on day 0 of AZD1222 vaccination. These receptors originate from an adult in good health. Both conserved end residues are part of each CDR3.

v_call cdr3_aa
TRBV28 CASSSHRSSYEQYF
TRBV2 CASSGVGRTDTQYF
TRBV7-9 CASSLNTGESTEAFF
TRBV6-2/TRBV6-3 CASSKSLGQDGYTF
TRBV5-1 CASSLARDRPLHF
TRBV4-2 CASSQGGVEQFF
TRBV28 CASIGDGYTQYF
TRBV4-3 CASSPGLAGGPDTGELFF
TRBV5-1 CASSLEADLGYGYTF
TRBV5-5 CASSLVGGEQPQHF
TRBV30 CAWSAPTGGYTF
TRBV5-4 CASSSRQGAGNTIYF
TRBV24-1 CATSDPPDTQYF
TRBV4-3 CASSQDRTGTEKLFF
TRBV6-6 CASSKTAFSGNTIYF
TRBV5-6 CASSYPGTGVIDTQYF
TRBV9 CASSVGGTTDTQYF
TRBV6-2/TRBV6-3 CASSYGGTNEKLFF
TRBV28 CASSLAAGWYEQYF
TRBV28 CASSGDSFLNYGYTF
TRBV28 CASSMHLSSYNSPLHF
TRBV25-1 CASSDLKYEQYF
TRBV4-1 CASSQDPEETQYF
TRBV5-1 CASSPLTSGAIYTQYF
TRBV28 CASSQDSNYGYTF
TRBV11-2 CASSLRTQSSYNEQFF
TRBV5-1 CASSLGSPTTGTIYF
TRBV3-1/TRBV3-2 CASSPGQGLYEQYF
TRBV30 CAWKTSNTIYF
TRBV30 CAWTPLVGTEAFF
TRBV25-1 CASSLRRGNTIYF
TRBV28 CASSFWQWTDLLAGYPEQFF
TRBV7-8 CASSLTPTAGQGKTEAFF
TRBV11-2 CASSHRTGNEQYF
TRBV5-1 CASSLAGGQETQYF
TRBV19 CASSINRLAGVTDTQYF
TRBV4-1 CASSHPGQSYEQYF
TRBV20-1 CSASRSNEQFF
TRBV24-1 CATSDGEPRGRKPQHF
TRBV7-3 CASSLTRGQGHGELFF
TRBV9 CASSVGGSYTDTQYF
TRBV5-1 CASSAGQGGGNQPQHF
TRBV7-2 CASSLPGGDWSGNTIYF
TRBV27 CASSLFGQGHYEQYF
TRBV7-3 CASSPAGGSTEAFF
TRBV11-2 CASSLGLGAGSYEQYF
TRBV4-3 CASSQDTGGNTIYF
TRBV3-1/TRBV3-2 CASSQRDRATEAFF
TRBV11-2 CASSSPTGNEETQYF
TRBV4-1 CASSAPGTYSNQPQHF
TRBV5-4 CASSLPQNTGELFF
TRBV7-3 CASSPLPQNTGELFF
TRBV7-9 CASSRLAGAYNEQFF